Sequencing of this T cell receptor beta chain was carried out in a study of blood T cell repertoires in COVID-19. Study context: PBMCs, B-cell-depleted T cells, or T cells provided the cDNA or gDNA that made up the material.

This clone showed up just once. Under the authors' procedure: Nucleated cell counts were estimated from reference gene primer amplification. TCRdb keeps only in-frame clones here, not all; method: immunoSEQ multiplex PCR. That table is the source of V, J and clone size, and D and trimming were worked out from the DNA. This sample has around 97,000 clones, with about 90% found just once. Germline V gene lookup returns CDR1 MNHEY and CDR2 SVGAGI. The CDR3 is made up of 15 amino acids. V dropped 6 bases and J dropped 2 bases, with 17 bases sitting between them. The V call is TRBV6-5, the J call TRBJ2-7; D is unresolved. Sample: peripheral blood. The TCR was taken from a human donor in a cohort sampled during active COVID-19. As DNA, the CDR3 is TGTGCCAGCAGGTCCCCCGGGTCCGTAACCTACGAGCAGTACTTC. It codes for CASRSPGSVTYEQYF.